These 26 T cell receptor beta chains came from one sample sequenced in a study of CD8 T cells in Susac syndrome. Random hexamers were used to reverse transcribe 0.5 to 1 ug of RNA. TCRdb reprocessed the immunoSEQ multiplex PCR reads with MiXCR, giving one entry per CDR3 protein. The table lists 70,000 to 100,000 distinct CDR3 sequences, 96% of them singletons. The sequenced sample consisted of CD8+ T cells from PBMCs. All receptors come from a human donor with Susac syndrome.

This clonotype has just a few counts. V is TRBV27 and J is TRBJ2-1; D uncertain. The CDR3 sequence is 11 residues long. V was clipped by 2 bases and J by 9 bases, with 5 bases between them. Germline values: CDR1 MNHEY, CDR2 SMNVEV (reference sequence). The chain's CDR3 is CASSLGAEQFF. In DNA form, the CDR3 reads TGTGCCAGCAGTTTAGGTGCTGAGCAGTTCTTC.

This clonotype was picked up one time. The CDR3 DNA reads as TGCAGTGCTAGTTCACGGCGGAACAATCAGCCCCAGCATTTT. It encodes CSASSRRNNQPQHF. The chain employs TRBV20-1 and TRBJ1-5, with no clear D. Germline V gene data show CDR1 as DFQATT and CDR2 as SNEGSKA (reference sequence). There are 14 residues in the CDR3. Trimming stripped 3 bases from V and 3 bases from J, with 12 bases between.

The chain is built from TRBV20-1 and TRBJ1-3; D gene uncertain. This CDR3 is 15 amino acids long. V lost 3 bases and J 8 bases, leaving 20 bases between the germline ends. CDR1 is DFQATT and CDR2 is SNEGSKA in the germline V gene (reference sequence). CDR3 residues: CSASDRTLQRDTIYF. CDR3 sequence (DNA): TGCAGTGCTAGTGATCGGACCCTTCAACGGGACACCATATATTTT.

The chain uses TRBV20-1 and TRBJ2-7, with D tentatively TRBD2 (5 bases). With 6 bases removed from V and 7 bases from J, the gap between germline ends came to 25 bases. The CDR3 loop spans 15 amino acids. The germline gives CDR1 DFQATT, CDR2 SNEGSKA (reference sequence). The CDR3 DNA follows: TGCAGTGCCGTGCTCCCCATAGCGCGACCTGGGGAGCAGTACTTC. It yields the protein CSAVLPIARPGEQYF.

The V call is TRBV4-3, the J call TRBJ2-1, with D perhaps TRBD2 (6 bases). The CDR3 runs 14 residues. Germline V gives CDR1 LGHNA, CDR2 YSLEER. Trimming stripped 1 base from V and 7 bases from J, with 11 bases between. Here the CDR3 reads CASSQGASGNEQFF. CDR3 DNA sequence: TGCGCCAGCAGCCAAGGGGCGAGCGGGAATGAGCAGTTCTTC.

The chain employs TRBV20-1 and TRBJ2-3; the match to TRBD2 covers 8 bases. The CDR3 runs 13 residues. The J segment lost 5 bases and the V segment lost 7 bases, leaving 8 bases of the junction unmatched. Germline CDR1 DFQATT, CDR2 SNEGSKA (reference sequence). The CDR3 DNA follows: TGCAGTGTTCGACTAGCGATGGAAGATACGCAGTATTTT. It specifies CSVRLAMEDTQYF.

This chain links TRBV5-1 with TRBJ1-1; 7 bases align to TRBD1. The CDR3 has 16 amino acids. CDR1 and CDR2 (germline): SGHRS, YFSETQ. The J segment lost 1 base and the V segment lost 0 bases, leaving 6 bases of the junction unmatched. CDR3 region: CASSLEGAGWNTEAFF. CDR3 nucleotides: TGCGCCAGCAGCTTGGAGGGGGCGGGGTGGAACACTGAAGCTTTCTTT.

This clonotype appeared a single time. Here the CDR3 DNA reads TGTGCCAGCAGTATCGGACCCGTCACAGATACGCAGTATTTT. Translation gives CASSIGPVTDTQYF. The chain recombines TRBV12-3 or TRBV12-4 with TRBJ2-3; D is unclear. The CDR3 length is 14 residues. V shed 5 bases and J shed 2 bases, with 11 bases lying between them.

V is TRBV24-1 and J is TRBJ2-3; D call uncertain. The CDR3 totals 12 residues. The germline V gene encodes CDR1 KGHDR and CDR2 SFDVKD. Trimming took 3 bases from V and 5 from J, leaving 5 bases between them. CDR3 loop: CATSDPVDTQYF. The DNA of the CDR3 is TGTGCCACCAGTGATCCCGTAGATACGCAGTATTTT.

The rearrangement joins TRBV19 to TRBJ1-2; D not resolved. Germline V gene lookup returns CDR1 LNHDA and CDR2 SQIVND (reference sequence). The V gene lost 7 bases and the J gene lost 7 bases, with 19 bases spanning the gap. The length of the CDR3 is 14 residues. The CDR3 here is CASIETGVWGGYTF. As DNA, the CDR3 is TGTGCCAGTATCGAAACGGGTGTGTGGGGTGGCTACACCTTC.

As to this clonotype: A read error may produce the germline difference seen at one junction end. The rearrangement uses TRBV5-1 and TRBJ2-2, with no clear D. The germline V gene has CDR1 SGHRS and CDR2 YFSETQ. The CDR3 contains 11 residues. For the CDR3, the DNA is TGTGCCAGCAGCTTGTCCGGGGAGCTGTTTTTT. Translating gives CASSLSGELFF.

The chain uses TRBV28 and TRBJ2-1; TRBD2 is a possible D gene (6 bases). Deletions cut 4 bases from V and 3 bases from J, with 16 bases between. The CDR3 is 16 amino acids. Germline CDR1 reads MDHEN; CDR2 reads SYDVKM. CDR3 bases: TGTGCCAGCAGTTCCCCAGTGGGAGGAGACTACAATGAGCAGTTCTTC. It yields the protein CASSSPVGGDYNEQFF.

This chain joins TRBV12-3 or TRBV12-4 and TRBJ2-5; 8 bases align to TRBD2. The CDR3 is 16 residues long. After removal of 8 bases from V and 7 bases from J, the junction contained 18 bases not matched to a gene. The CDR3 loop reads CASSPSQREPRGTQYF. The CDR3 region has the DNA TGTGCCAGCTCCCCCTCTCAGCGGGAGCCCCGGGGGACCCAGTACTTC.

The chain links TRBV7-9 to TRBJ2-3, with D perhaps TRBD2 (5 bases). The CDR3 contains 15 residues. Germline-derived CDR1 and CDR2 are SEHNR and FQNEAQ (reference sequence). V lost 2 bases and J 0 bases, leaving 9 bases between the germline ends. This CDR3 reads CASSLTGSSTDTQYF. The CDR3 nucleotides are TGTGCCAGCAGCTTAACGGGGAGTAGCACAGATACGCAGTATTTT.

The chain is built from TRBV12-5 and TRBJ1-1; no clear D gene. V was trimmed by 2 bases and J by 7 bases, leaving 8 bases between them. Looked up from germline, CDR1 is LGHNT and CDR2 is FRNRAP. CDR3 size: 12 residues. This CDR3 reads CASGLQADEAFF. The CDR3 DNA reads TGTGCTAGTGGTTTGCAGGCGGATGAAGCTTTCTTT.

The V call is TRBV3-1, the J call TRBJ2-1, with 9 bases lining up with TRBD1. In germline, CDR1 is LGHDT, CDR2 YNNKEL (reference sequence). J was trimmed by 11 bases and V by 0 bases; bases with no gene match: 11. The CDR3 runs to 16 residues. The CDR3, as DNA: TGTGCCAGCAGCCAAGAGGCCAACAGGGGGCGGGGGAAGCAGTTCTTC. Translating it yields CASSQEANRGRGKQFF.

V usage is TRBV27 and J usage is TRBJ2-3; D possibly corresponds to TRBD2 (6 bases). V shed 7 bases and J shed 6 bases, with 8 bases lying between them. The germline CDR1 and CDR2 sequences are MNHEY and SMNVEV (reference sequence). There are 11 residues in the CDR3. The CDR3 coding sequence is TGTGCCAGCATGGGGAGGGATACGCAGTATTTT. Its protein is CASMGRDTQYF.

The chain joins TRBV6-2 or TRBV6-3 to TRBJ2-1; D not resolved. The germline V gene encodes CDR1 MNHEY and CDR2 SVGEGT. The CDR3 extends over 14 amino acids. V lost 0 bases, J lost 1 base, and 4 bases lay in between. Here the CDR3 reads CASSYSRSYNEQFF. The CDR3, as DNA: TGTGCCAGCAGTTACTCGCGATCCTACAATGAGCAGTTCTTC.

DNA for the CDR3: TGCAGTGCTAGAGGCATCGAGGGCAACTATGGCTACACCTTC. This codes for CSARGIEGNYGYTF. The rearrangement joins TRBV20-1 to TRBJ1-2, with D hard to call. Trimming removed 1 base at V and 2 bases at J, with 11 bases between. The CDR3 is 14 amino acids. Germline values: CDR1 DFQATT, CDR2 SNEGSKA (reference sequence).

V and J are TRBV29-1 and TRBJ1-1, with D tentatively TRBD1 (6 bases). CDR1 and CDR2 (germline): SQVTM, ANQGSEA. This CDR3 spans 15 amino acids. The V end lost 0 bases, the J end lost 0 bases, and 11 bases lay between the germline ends. This CDR3 is CSVEDLGQLNTEAFF. CDR3 in DNA: TGCAGCGTTGAAGATCTAGGACAGCTGAACACTGAAGCTTTCTTT.

The V and J genes are TRBV2 and TRBJ2-7, with D possibly TRBD2 on 6 matching bases. The germline V and J ends were trimmed by 9 bases and 0 bases, with 18 bases remaining between them. This CDR3 has 15 amino acids. CDR1 is SNHLY and CDR2 is FYNNEI in the germline V gene. CDR3 sequence (DNA): TGTGCCAGTCTAACCGGGACTCTTAGCTCCTACGAGCAGTACTTC. Protein sequence: CASLTGTLSSYEQYF.

The chain is built from TRBV9 and TRBJ2-5; TRBD2 matches 8 bases. Looked up from germline, CDR1 is SGDLS and CDR2 is YYNGEE. The CDR3 totals 15 residues. V lost 3 bases to trimming and J lost 4 bases; unmatched junction nucleotides: 8. CDR3 bases: TGTGCCAGCAGCGAAAGCGGGGGCCAGGGAGAGACCCAGTACTTC. Its protein product is CASSESGGQGETQYF.

This clonotype appeared once. CDR3: CASSLGLAATDTQYF. The CDR3 region has the DNA TGTGCCAGCAGTTTGGGGCTAGCGGCCACAGATACGCAGTATTTT. This chain links TRBV28 with TRBJ2-3; 7 positions agree with TRBD2. The CDR3 covers 15 residues. Looked up from germline, CDR1 is MDHEN and CDR2 is SYDVKM. The V segment lost 3 bases and the J segment 2 bases; nucleotides outside the gene matches: 5.

J is TRBJ1-1 and V is TRBV29-1; D remains ambiguous. V lost 4 bases and J lost 0, with 12 bases in between. CDR1 is SQVTM and CDR2 is ANQGSEA in the germline V gene. CDR3 size: 14 residues. This chain's CDR3 is CSVASGRMNTEAFF. The CDR3 DNA sequence: TGCAGCGTTGCTTCGGGCCGAATGAACACTGAAGCTTTCTTT.

The V and J genes are TRBV21-1 and TRBJ2-7; the D call in the table, TRBD1, was not verified against the DNA. TRBV21-1 is marked as a pseudogene. The CDR3 length is 14 residues. The CDR3 DNA follows: TGTGCCAGCAGAACCGTCAGGGTCGGTTACGAGCAGTACGTC. Its protein is CASRTVRVGYEQYV.

J is TRBJ1-2 and V is TRBV4-2; TRBD1 aligns across 8 bases. Germline CDR1 is LGHNA and CDR2 is YNFKEQ. CDR3 size: 14 residues. Losses at the gene ends were 1 base for V and 2 bases for J; bases not matched to a gene: 0. The CDR3 spells CASSQGTGNYGYTF. Written as DNA, the CDR3 is TGTGCCAGCAGCCAAGGGACAGGGAACTATGGCTACACCTTC.